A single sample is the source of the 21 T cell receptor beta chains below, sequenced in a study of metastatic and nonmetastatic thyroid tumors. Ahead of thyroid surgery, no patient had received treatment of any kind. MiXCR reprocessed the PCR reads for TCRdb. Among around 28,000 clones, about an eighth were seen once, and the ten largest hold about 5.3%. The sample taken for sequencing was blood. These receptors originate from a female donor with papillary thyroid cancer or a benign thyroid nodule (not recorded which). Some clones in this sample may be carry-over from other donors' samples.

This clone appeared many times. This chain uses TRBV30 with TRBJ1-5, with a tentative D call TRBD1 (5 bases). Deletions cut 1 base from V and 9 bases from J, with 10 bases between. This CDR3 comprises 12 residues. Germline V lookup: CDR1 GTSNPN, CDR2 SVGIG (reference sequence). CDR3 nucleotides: TGTGCCTGGAGTGAGCAGGGCGGGCCCCAGCATTTT. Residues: CAWSEQGGPQHF.

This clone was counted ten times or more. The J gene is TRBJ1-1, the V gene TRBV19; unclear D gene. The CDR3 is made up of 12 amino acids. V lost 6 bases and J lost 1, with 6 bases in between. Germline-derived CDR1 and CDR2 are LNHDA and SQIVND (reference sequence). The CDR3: CASRTANTEAFF. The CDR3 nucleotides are TGTGCCAGTAGGACGGCGAACACTGAAGCTTTCTTT. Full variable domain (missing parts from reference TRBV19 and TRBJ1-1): DGGITQSPKYLFRKEGQNVTLSCEQNLNHDAMYWYRQDPGQGLRLIYYSQIVNDFQKGDIAEGYSVSREKKESFPLTVTSAQKNPTAFYLCASRTANTEAFFGQGTRLTVV.

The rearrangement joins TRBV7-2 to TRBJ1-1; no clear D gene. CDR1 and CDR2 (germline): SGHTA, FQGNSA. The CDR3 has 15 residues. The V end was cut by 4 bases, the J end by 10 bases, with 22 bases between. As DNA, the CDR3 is TGTGCCAGCAGCTCCCCCAAGGGCGGGCCGAGTGGAGCTTTCTTT. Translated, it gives CASSSPKGGPSGAFF.

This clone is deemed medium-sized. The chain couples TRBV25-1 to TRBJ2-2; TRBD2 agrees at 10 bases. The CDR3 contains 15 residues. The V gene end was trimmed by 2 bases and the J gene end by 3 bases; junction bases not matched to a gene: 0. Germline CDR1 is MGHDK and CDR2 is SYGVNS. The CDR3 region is CASSELAGDTGELFF. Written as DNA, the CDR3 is TGTGCCAGCAGTGAACTAGCGGGAGACACCGGGGAGCTGTTTTTT.

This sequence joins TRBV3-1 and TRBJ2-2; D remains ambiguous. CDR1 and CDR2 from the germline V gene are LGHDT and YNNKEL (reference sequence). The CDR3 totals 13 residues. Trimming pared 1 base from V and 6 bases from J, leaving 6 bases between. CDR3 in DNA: TGTGCCAGCAGCCAAGGGAATGCCGGGGAGCTGTTTTTT. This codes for CASSQGNAGELFF.

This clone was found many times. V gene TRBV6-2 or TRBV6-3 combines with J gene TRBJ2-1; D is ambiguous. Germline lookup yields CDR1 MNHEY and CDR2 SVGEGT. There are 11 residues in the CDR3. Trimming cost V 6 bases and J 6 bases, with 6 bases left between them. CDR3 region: CASRGINEQFF. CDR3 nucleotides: TGTGCCAGCAGAGGGATCAATGAGCAGTTCTTC.

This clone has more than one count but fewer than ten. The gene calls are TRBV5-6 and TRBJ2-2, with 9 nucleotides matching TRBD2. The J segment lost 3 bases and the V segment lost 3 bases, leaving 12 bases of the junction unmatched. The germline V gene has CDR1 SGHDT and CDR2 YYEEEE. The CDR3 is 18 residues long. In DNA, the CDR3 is TGTGCCAGCAGCTCTTTTAGGGTAGCGGGAGCGTACACCGGGGAGCTGTTTTTT. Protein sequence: CASSSFRVAGAYTGELFF.

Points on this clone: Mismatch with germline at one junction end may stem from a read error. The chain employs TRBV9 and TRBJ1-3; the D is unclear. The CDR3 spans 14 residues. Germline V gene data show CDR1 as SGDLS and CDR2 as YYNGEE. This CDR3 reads CASSVEASGNIIYF. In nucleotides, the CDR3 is TGTGCCAGCAGCGTAGAGGCTTCTGGAAACATCATATATTTT.

CDR3 region: CSGTDLGNEQFF. The CDR3 DNA follows: TGCAGTGGAACGGACCTTGGGAATGAGCAGTTCTTC. This chain connects TRBV20-1 to TRBJ2-1; D is uncertain. This CDR3 is built from 12 residues. Germline V lookup: CDR1 DFQATT, CDR2 SNEGSKA (reference sequence). V was clipped by 7 bases and J by 7 bases, with 14 bases between them.

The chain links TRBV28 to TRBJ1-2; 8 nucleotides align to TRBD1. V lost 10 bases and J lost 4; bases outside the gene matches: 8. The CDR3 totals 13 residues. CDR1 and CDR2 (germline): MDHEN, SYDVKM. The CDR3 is CANGTGPCYGYTF. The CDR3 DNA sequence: TGTGCCAACGGGACAGGCCCCTGCTATGGCTACACCTTC.

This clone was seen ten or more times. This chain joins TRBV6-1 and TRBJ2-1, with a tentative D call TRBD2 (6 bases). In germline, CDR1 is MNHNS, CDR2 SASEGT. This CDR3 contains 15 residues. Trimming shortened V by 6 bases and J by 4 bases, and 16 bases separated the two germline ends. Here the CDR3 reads CASRGLAGLYNEQFF. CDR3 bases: TGTGCCAGCAGGGGACTGGCTGGGCTTTACAATGAGCAGTTCTTC.

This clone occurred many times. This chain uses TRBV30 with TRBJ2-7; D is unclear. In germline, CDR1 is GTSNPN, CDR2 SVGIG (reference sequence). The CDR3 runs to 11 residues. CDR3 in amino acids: CAVGVAYEQYF. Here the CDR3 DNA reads TGTGCAGTCGGAGTTGCCTACGAGCAGTACTTC.

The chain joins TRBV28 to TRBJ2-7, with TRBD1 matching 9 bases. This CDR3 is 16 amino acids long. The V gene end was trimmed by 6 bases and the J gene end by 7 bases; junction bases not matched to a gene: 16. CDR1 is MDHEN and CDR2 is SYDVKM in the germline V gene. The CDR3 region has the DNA TGTGCCAGCAGCCTAAACGGGACAGGGCTATTGGGTGAGCAGTACTTC. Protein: CASSLNGTGLLGEQYF. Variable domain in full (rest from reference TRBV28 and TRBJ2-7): DVKVTQSSRYLVKRTGEKVFLECVQDMDHENMFWYRQDPGLGLRLIYFSYDVKMKEKGDIPEGYSVSREKKERFSLILESASTNQTSMYLCASSLNGTGLLGEQYFGPGTRLTVT.

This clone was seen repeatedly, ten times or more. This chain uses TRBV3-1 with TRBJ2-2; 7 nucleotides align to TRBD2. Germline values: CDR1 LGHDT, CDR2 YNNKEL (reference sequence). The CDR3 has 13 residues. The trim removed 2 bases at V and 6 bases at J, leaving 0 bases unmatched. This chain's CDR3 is CASSQLAAGELFF. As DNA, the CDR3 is TGTGCCAGCAGCCAACTAGCGGCCGGGGAGCTGTTTTTT.

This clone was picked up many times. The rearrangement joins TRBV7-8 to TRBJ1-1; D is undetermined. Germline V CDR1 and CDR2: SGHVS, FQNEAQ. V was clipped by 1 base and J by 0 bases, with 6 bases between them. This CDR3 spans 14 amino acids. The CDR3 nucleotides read TGTGCCAGCAGCTTAGGGACCATGAACACTGAAGCTTTCTTT. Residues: CASSLGTMNTEAFF.

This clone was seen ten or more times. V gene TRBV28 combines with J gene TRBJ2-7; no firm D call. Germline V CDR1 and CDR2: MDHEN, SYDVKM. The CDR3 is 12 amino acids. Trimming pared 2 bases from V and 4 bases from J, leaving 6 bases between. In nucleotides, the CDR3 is TGTGCCAGCAGTTTAATCGGGTACGAGCAGTACTTC. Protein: CASSLIGYEQYF. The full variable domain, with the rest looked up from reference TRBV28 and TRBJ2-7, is DVKVTQSSRYLVKRTGEKVFLECVQDMDHENMFWYRQDPGLGLRLIYFSYDVKMKEKGDIPEGYSVSREKKERFSLILESASTNQTSMYLCASSLIGYEQYFGPGTRLTVT.

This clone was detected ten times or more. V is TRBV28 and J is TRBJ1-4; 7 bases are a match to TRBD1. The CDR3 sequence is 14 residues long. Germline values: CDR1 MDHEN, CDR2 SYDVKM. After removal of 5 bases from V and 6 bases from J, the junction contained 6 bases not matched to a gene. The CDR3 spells CASSATGDDEKLFF. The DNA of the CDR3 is TGTGCCAGCAGTGCTACAGGGGACGATGAAAAACTGTTTTTT. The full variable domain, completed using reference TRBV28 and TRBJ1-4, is DVKVTQSSRYLVKRTGEKVFLECVQDMDHENMFWYRQDPGLGLRLIYFSYDVKMKEKGDIPEGYSVSREKKERFSLILESASTNQTSMYLCASSATGDDEKLFFGSGTQLSVL.

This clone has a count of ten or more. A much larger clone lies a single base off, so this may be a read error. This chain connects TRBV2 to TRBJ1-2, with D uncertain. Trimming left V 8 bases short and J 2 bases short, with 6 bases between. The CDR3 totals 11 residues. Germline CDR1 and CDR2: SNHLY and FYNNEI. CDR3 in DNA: TGTGCCAGCGGTGTGAACTATGGCTACACCTTC. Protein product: CASGVNYGYTF.

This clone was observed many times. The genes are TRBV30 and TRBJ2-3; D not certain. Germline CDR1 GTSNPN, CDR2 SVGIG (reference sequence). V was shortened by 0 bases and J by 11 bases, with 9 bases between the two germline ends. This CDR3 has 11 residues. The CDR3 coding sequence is TGTGCCTGGAGTGTAGCGCGTGAGCAGTATTTT. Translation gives CAWSVAREQYF. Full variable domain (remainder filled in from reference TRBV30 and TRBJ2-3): SQTIHQWPATLVQPVGSPLSLECTVEGTSNPNLYWYRQAAGRGLQLLFYSVGIGQISSEVPQNLSASRPQDRQFILSSKKLLLSDSGFYLCAWSVAREQYFGPGTRLTVL.

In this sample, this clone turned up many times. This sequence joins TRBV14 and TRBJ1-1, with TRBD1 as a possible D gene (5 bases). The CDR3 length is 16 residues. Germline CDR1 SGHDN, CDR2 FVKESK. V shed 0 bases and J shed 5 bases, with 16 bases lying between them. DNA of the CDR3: TGTGCCAGCAGCCAAGATTATTATACAGGACGGACTGAAGCTTTCTTT. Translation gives CASSQDYYTGRTEAFF.

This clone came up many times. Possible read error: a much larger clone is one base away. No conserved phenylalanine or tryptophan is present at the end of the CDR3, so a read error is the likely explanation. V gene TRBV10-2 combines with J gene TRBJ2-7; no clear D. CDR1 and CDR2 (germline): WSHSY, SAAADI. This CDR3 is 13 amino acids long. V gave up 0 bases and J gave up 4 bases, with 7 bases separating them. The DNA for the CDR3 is TGCGCCAGCAGTGAGTCGGAAGCTTACGAGCAGTACCTC. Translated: CASSESEAYEQYL.